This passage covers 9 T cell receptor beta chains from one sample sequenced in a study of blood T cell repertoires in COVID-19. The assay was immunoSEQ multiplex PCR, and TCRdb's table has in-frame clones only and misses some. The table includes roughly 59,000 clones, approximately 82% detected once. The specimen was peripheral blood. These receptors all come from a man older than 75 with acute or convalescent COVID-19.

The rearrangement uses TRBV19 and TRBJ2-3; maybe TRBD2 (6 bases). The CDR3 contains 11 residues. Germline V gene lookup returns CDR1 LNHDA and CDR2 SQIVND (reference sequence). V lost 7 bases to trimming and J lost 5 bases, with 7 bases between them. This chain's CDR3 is CASTGRDTQYF. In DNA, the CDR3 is TGTGCCAGTACCGGGAGAGATACGCAGTATTTT.

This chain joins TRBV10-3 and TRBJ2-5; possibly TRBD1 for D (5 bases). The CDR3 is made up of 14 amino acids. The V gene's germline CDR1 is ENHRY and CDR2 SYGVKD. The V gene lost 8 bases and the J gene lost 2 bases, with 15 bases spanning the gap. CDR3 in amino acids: CAIGAAANQETQYF. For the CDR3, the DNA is TGTGCCATCGGGGCGGCGGCTAATCAAGAGACCCAGTACTTC.

The CDR3 is CASSATSGTGGNSPLHF. DNA of the CDR3: TGTGCCAGCAGCGCCACCTCCGGGACAGGGGGAAATTCACCCCTCCACTTT. The genes are TRBV9 and TRBJ1-6; 11 nucleotides agree with TRBD1. The CDR3 consists of 17 residues. Germline V gives CDR1 SGDLS, CDR2 YYNGEE. J was trimmed by 7 bases and V by 3 bases; bases with no gene match: 9.

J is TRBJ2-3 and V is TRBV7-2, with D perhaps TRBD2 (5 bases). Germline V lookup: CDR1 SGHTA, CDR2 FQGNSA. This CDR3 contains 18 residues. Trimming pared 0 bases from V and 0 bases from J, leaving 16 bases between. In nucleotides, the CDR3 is TGTGCCAGCAGCTTAGCGTGGGTCGATGGCGGGAGCACAGATACGCAGTATTTT. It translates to CASSLAWVDGGSTDTQYF.

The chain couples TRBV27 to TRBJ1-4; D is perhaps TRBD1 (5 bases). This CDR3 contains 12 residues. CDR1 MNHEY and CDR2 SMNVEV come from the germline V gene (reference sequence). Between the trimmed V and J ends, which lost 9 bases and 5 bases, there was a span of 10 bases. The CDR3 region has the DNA TGTGCCAGTGGGTCAGGGAATGAAAAACTGTTTTTT. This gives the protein CASGSGNEKLFF. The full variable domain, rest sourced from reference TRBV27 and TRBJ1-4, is EAQVTQNPRYLITVTGKKLTVTCSQNMNHEYMSWYRQDPGLGLRQIYYSMNVEVTDKGDVPEGYKVSRKEKRNFPLILESPSPNQTSLYFCASGSGNEKLFFGSGTQLSVL.

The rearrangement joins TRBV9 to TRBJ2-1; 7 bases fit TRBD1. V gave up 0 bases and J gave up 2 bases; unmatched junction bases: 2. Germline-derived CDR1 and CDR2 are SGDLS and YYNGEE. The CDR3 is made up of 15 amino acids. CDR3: CASSVGGQTYNEQFF. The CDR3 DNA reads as TGTGCCAGCAGCGTAGGGGGACAGACCTACAATGAGCAGTTCTTC.

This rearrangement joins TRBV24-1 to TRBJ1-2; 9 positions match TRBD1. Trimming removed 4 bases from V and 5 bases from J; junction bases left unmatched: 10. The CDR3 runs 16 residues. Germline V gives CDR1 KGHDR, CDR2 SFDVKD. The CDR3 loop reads CATSESSGTGIYGYTF. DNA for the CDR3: TGTGCCACCAGTGAATCCTCCGGGACAGGGATTTATGGCTACACCTTC.

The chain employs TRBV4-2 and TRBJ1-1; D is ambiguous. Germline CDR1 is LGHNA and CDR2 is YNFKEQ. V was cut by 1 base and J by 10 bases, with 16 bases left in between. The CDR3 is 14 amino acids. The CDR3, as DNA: TGTGCCAGCAGCCAAGCTTCCGCGAACGGTAGAGCTTTCTTT. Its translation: CASSQASANGRAFF.

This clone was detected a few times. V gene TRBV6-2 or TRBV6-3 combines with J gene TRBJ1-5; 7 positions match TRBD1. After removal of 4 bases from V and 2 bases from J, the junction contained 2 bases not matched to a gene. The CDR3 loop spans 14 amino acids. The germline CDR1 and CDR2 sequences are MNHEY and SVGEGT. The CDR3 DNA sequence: TGTGCCAGCAGTTTAACAGGGGGCAATCAGCCCCAGCATTTT. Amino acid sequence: CASSLTGGNQPQHF.